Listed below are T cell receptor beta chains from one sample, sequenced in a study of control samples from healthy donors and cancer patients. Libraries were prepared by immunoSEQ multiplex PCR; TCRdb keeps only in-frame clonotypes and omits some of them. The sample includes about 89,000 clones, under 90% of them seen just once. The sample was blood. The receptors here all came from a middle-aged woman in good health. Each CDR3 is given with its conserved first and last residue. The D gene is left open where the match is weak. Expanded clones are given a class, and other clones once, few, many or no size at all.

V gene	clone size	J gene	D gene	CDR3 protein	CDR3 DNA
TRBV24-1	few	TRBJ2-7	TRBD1	CATSESGQGFEQYF	TGTGCCACCAGTGAGTCGGGACAGGGGTTCGAGCAGTACTTC
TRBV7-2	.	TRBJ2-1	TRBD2	CASSLDTSGDISYEQFF	TGTGCCAGCAGCTTAGATACTAGCGGGGATATTAGCTATGAGCAGTTCTTC
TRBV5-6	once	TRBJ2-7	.	CASSLRRGTVGSYEQYF	TGTGCCAGCAGCTTGCGTCGGGGCACGGTCGGCTCCTACGAGCAGTACTTC
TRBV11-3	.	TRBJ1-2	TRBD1	CASSSRGFYGYTF	TGTGCCAGCAGCTCCAGGGGGTTCTATGGCTACACCTTC
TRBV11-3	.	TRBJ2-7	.	CASSAGPREQYF	TGTGCCAGCAGCGCGGGGCCGAGGGAGCAGTACTTC
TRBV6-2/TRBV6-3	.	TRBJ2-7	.	CASSYIFGGEQYF	TGTGCCAGCAGTTACATCTTCGGGGGCGAGCAGTACTTC
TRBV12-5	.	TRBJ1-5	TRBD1	CASGPDRGDRNQPQHF	TGTGCTAGTGGTCCGGACAGGGGGGATCGCAATCAGCCCCAGCATTTT
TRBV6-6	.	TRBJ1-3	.	CASSYSGLAGGNTIYF	TGTGCCAGCAGTTACTCTGGGCTGGCCGGAGGAAACACCATATATTTT
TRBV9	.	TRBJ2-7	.	CASSVDWGEQYF	TGTGCCAGCAGCGTGGACTGGGGCGAGCAGTACTTC
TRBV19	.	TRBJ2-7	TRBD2	CASSTGGAYEQYF	TGTGCCAGTAGTACGGGGGGGGCTTACGAGCAGTACTTC
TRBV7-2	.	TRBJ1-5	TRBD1	CASSLGSAGTGNQPQHF	TGTGCCAGCAGCCTAGGGAGTGCCGGGACAGGGAATCAGCCCCAGCATTTT
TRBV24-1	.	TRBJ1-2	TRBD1	CATWGQGHGYTF	TGTGCCACCTGGGGACAGGGCCATGGCTACACCTTC
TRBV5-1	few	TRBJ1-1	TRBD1	CAFRGTLQGTPNTEAFF	TGCGCCTTCAGGGGAACGTTACAGGGGACACCTAACACTGAAGCTTTCTTT
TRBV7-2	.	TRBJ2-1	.	CASRADSYNEQFF	TGTGCCAGCAGGGCGGACTCCTACAATGAGCAGTTCTTC
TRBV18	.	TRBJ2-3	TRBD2	CASSLGLAGGLTDTQYF	TGTGCCAGCTCGCTGGGCCTAGCGGGGGGTCTCACAGATACGCAGTATTTT
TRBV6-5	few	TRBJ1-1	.	CASSSQGLGSAEAFF	TGTGCCAGCAGTTCTCAAGGACTGGGGTCGGCTGAGGCTTTCTTT
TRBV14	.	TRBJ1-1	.	CASSPFGQGFGEAFF	TGTGCCAGCAGCCCCTTTGGTCAGGGGTTTGGTGAAGCTTTCTTT
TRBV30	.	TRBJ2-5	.	CAWSINGGKETQYF	TGTGCCTGGAGCATTAACGGGGGAAAAGAGACCCAGTACTTC
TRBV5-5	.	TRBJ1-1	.	CASRFNPMTGQRFEAFF	TGTGCCAGCAGGTTCAACCCAATGACGGGACAACGATTTGAAGCTTTCTTT
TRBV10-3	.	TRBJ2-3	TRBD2	CAISEKGTSGGDTQYF	TGTGCCATCAGTGAGAAAGGGACTAGCGGGGGTGATACGCAGTATTTT
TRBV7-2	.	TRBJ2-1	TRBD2	CASSRGGLDNEQFF	TGTGCCAGCAGCCGGGGGGGTTTGGACAATGAGCAGTTCTTC
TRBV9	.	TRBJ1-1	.	CASSDSTTLNTEAFF	TGTGCCAGCAGCGATTCGACAACGTTGAACACTGAAGCTTTCTTT
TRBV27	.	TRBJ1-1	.	CASTRSPDSEAFF	TGTGCCAGCACCCGTTCCCCAGACTCTGAAGCTTTCTTT
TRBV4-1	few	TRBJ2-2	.	CASSQSQGGNTGELFF	TGCGCCAGCAGCCAATCCCAGGGGGGGAACACCGGGGAGCTGTTTTTT
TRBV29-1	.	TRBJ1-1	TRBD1	CSPTGQGNTEAFF	TGCAGCCCTACGGGACAGGGGAACACTGAAGCTTTCTTT
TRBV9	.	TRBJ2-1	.	CASSPLLNAMSYNEQFF	TGTGCCAGCAGCCCCTTGTTGAATGCTATGTCCTACAATGAGCAGTTCTTC
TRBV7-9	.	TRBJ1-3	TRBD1	CASSARQGYSGNTIYF	TGTGCCAGCAGCGCAAGACAGGGCTACTCTGGAAACACCATATATTTT
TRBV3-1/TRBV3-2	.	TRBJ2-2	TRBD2	CASSQVRPGLASGNTGELFF	TGTGCCAGCAGCCAAGTTCGACCGGGACTAGCTTCGGGGAACACCGGGGAGCTGTTTTTT
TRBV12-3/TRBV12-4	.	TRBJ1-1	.	CASSLGGIAEAFF	TGTGCCAGCAGTTTAGGGGGCATCGCTGAAGCTTTCTTT
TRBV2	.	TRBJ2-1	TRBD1	CASSRQGVEQFF	TGTGCCAGCAGCCGACAGGGGGTTGAGCAGTTCTTC
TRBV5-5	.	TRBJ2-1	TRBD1	CASSSRQGRDEQFF	TGTGCCAGCAGCTCACGACAGGGGCGGGATGAGCAGTTCTTC
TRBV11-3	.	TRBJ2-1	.	CASSGDTLNEQFF	TGTGCCAGCAGCGGAGATACGCTCAATGAGCAGTTCTTC
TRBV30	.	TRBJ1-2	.	CAWGPGRGGYTF	TGTGCCTGGGGACCAGGGAGAGGTGGCTACACCTTC
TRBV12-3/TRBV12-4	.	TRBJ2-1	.	CASSLALEDEQFF	TGTGCCAGCAGTTTAGCGCTCGAGGATGAGCAGTTCTTC
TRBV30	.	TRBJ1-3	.	CAWSFGTGSGNTIYF	TGTGCCTGGAGTTTCGGGACGGGCTCTGGAAACACCATATATTTT
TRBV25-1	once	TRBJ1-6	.	CATNDGDSPLHF	TGTGCCACCAACGACGGGGATTCACCCCTCCACTTT
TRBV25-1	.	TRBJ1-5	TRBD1	CASSDQGAQPQHF	TGTGCCAGCAGTGACCAGGGGGCACAGCCCCAGCATTTT
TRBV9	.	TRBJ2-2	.	CASTRGGGADGELFF	TGTGCCAGCACCCGTGGAGGGGGGGCGGACGGGGAGCTGTTTTTT
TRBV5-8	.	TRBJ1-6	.	CASSLTGSDSPLHF	TGTGCCAGCAGCTTGACAGGTTCAGATTCACCCCTCCACTTT
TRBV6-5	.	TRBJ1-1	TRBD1	CASSSTGVTEAFF	TGTGCCAGCAGTTCTACAGGGGTCACTGAAGCTTTCTTT
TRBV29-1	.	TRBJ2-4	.	CSVDTAVGAQNIQYF	TGCAGCGTTGATACGGCCGTGGGCGCCCAAAACATTCAGTACTTC
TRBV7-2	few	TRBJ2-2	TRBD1	CASSPGTGGTGELFF	TGTGCCAGCAGCCCGGGGACAGGGGGTACCGGGGAGCTGTTTTTT
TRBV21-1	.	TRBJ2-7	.	CARLGLYEQYF	TGTGCCAGGCTCGGACTTTACGAGCAGTACTTC
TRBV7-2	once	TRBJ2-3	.	CASTPGGDTQYF	TGTGCCAGCACCCCGGGCGGGGATACGCAGTATTTT
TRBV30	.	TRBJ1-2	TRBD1	CASDRGGYGYTF	TGTGCCTCGGACAGGGGAGGGTATGGCTACACCTTC
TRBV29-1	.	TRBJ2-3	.	CSVEDRSRTNTDTQYF	TGCAGCGTTGAAGATCGATCCAGGACTAACACAGATACGCAGTATTTT
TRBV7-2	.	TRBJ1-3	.	CASSGQGPHSGNTIYF	TGTGCCAGCAGCGGGCAGGGGCCCCACTCTGGAAACACCATATATTTT
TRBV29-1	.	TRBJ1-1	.	CSSKDIVDTEAFF	TGCAGCTCAAAGGACATTGTGGACACTGAAGCTTTCTTT
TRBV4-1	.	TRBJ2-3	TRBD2	CASSQFTSGGLDTQYF	TGCGCCAGCAGCCAATTTACTAGCGGGGGGTTAGATACGCAGTATTTT